The subject of this entry is one T cell receptor (beta chain). Antigen: not known. Sequencing used immunoSEQ version 4 in survey mode. Generated by immunoSEQ multiplex PCR, the TCRdb table keeps only in-frame clones and is missing some. The table records about 40,000 clones, around 78% of them present only once. Cells were stimulated with overlapping HIV-1 Gag 15-mer peptides. CD40L-negative CD69-negative CD45RO-high memory CD4+ T cells were sorted as populations depleted of antigen-responding cells. Adults with HIV-1 started suppressive ART while chronically infected. This sample was included in a study of persistence of HIV-infected CD4 T cells. Study findings and constraints: CMV- and Gag-responding cells had lower TCRbeta richness than CD3/CD28-responding cells.

The receptor was isolated from an adult man with HIV who was CMV-seropositive. The starting material was CD4+ T cells sorted from PBMCs after 18-hour stimulation, obtained from a patient who received antiretroviral therapy.

CDR3 in DNA: TGTGCCACCAGCAGGGCAATTAACCCGTCTGGAAACACCATATATTTT. Protein: CATSRAINPSGNTIYF. This sequence joins TRBV15 and TRBJ1-3; D is unclear. The CDR3 is made up of 16 amino acids. V was trimmed by 3 bases and J by 1 base, leaving 13 bases between them. The germline gives CDR1 LNHNV, CDR2 YYDKDF (reference sequence).